The 10 T cell receptor beta chains reported below all come from one sample, sequenced in a study of OX40 agonist ivuxolimab in advanced cancers. Produced via immunoSEQ multiplex PCR; TCRdb's table is partial and in-frame only. The data hold about 55,000 clones, with approximately 91% observed a single time. The sample here was CD4+ or CD8+ T cells sorted from blood, taken in a trial of the OX40 agonist ivuxolimab. These receptors were taken from an adult with an advanced solid tumor such as melanoma, head and neck, liver or kidney cancer.

The chain couples TRBV6-1 to TRBJ1-2; a possible D gene is TRBD1 (5 bases). The V gene's germline CDR1 is MNHNS and CDR2 SASEGT. The V end was cut by 0 bases, the J end by 4 bases, with 15 bases between. The CDR3 totals 16 residues. The CDR3 coding sequence is TGTGCCAGCAGTGAAGCGAGGTCAGCTCAGGGCTATGGCTACACCTTC. This translates into CASSEARSAQGYGYTF.

The chain has TRBV2 and TRBJ2-5; a weak D match, TRBD2 (5 bases). With 6 bases removed from V and 2 bases from J, the gap between germline ends came to 7 bases. Germline V lookup: CDR1 SNHLY, CDR2 FYNNEI. The CDR3 has 12 amino acids. The CDR3 DNA follows: TGTGCCAGCAGGAGGGTACAAGAGACCCAGTACTTC. Amino acids: CASRRVQETQYF.

The rearrangement links TRBV4-2 to TRBJ2-3; 9 nucleotides align to TRBD2. Unmatched junction bases numbered 5, after V lost 1 base and J lost 6 bases. This CDR3 contains 15 residues. Germline V gene data show CDR1 as LGHNA and CDR2 as YNFKEQ. CDR3 in amino acids: CASSQVSGSSDTQYF. CDR3 nucleotide sequence: TGTGCCAGCAGCCAAGTTAGCGGGAGCTCGGATACGCAGTATTTT.

The V gene is TRBV28, the J gene TRBJ1-1; D not resolved. Trimming removed 6 bases at V and 5 bases at J, with 19 bases between. CDR1 and CDR2 from the germline V gene are MDHEN and SYDVKM. The CDR3 covers 15 residues. For the CDR3, the DNA is TGTGCCAGCAGCGCGCCGGGATATCTCCTTACTGAAGCTTTCTTT. Encoded protein: CASSAPGYLLTEAFF.

The rearrangement links TRBV6-1 to TRBJ2-5; 12 bases line up with TRBD2. This CDR3 spans 14 amino acids. V lost 8 bases, J lost 4 bases, and 5 bases stayed unmatched. Per the germline V gene, CDR1 is MNHNS and CDR2 is SASEGT. The CDR3 DNA sequence: TGTGCCAGCGGGGGGGGACTAGCGGGAGAGACCCAGTACTTC. Translation: CASGGGLAGETQYF.

This clone was counted once. The chain carries TRBV28 and TRBJ1-3; D not resolved. Looked up from germline, CDR1 is MDHEN and CDR2 is SYDVKM. Deletions cut 5 bases from V and 2 bases from J, with 13 bases between. CDR3 length: 15 residues. In DNA form, the CDR3 reads TGTGCCAGCAGTACCCTTTTGAGGACTGGAAACACCATATATTTT. Amino acid sequence: CASSTLLRTGNTIYF.

CDR3 DNA sequence: TGTGCCAGCAGCTTGCCGACGGGACAGGTTCGCACAGATACGCAGTATTTT. This encodes CASSLPTGQVRTDTQYF. The rearrangement uses TRBV5-5 and TRBJ2-3, with TRBD1 identical over 8 bases. Germline assignment: CDR1 SGHKS and CDR2 YYEKEE (reference sequence). Trimming took 1 base from V and 1 from J; bases not matched to a gene: 8. The CDR3 runs 17 residues.

This clone was recorded a few times. This same CDR3 is encoded by further DNA sequences in the sample. DNA for the CDR3: TGCGCCAGCAGCCTGGACAGGGGGCGCTTGGATACGCAGTATTTT. This codes for CASSLDRGRLDTQYF. This chain joins TRBV5-1 and TRBJ2-3; TRBD1 matches 11 bases. CDR1 is SGHRS, CDR2 YFSETQ, per germline. This CDR3 has 15 amino acids. With 4 bases clipped from V and 6 bases from J, the junction kept 7 bases outside the gene matches.

The chain is built from TRBV5-1 and TRBJ2-7, with a tentative D call TRBD1 (6 bases). CDR3 length: 14 residues. Germline V gene lookup returns CDR1 SGHRS and CDR2 YFSETQ. Trimming removed 4 bases from V and 0 bases from J, with 11 bases in between. CDR3 protein: CASSQQGSSYEQYF. The CDR3 region has the DNA TGCGCCAGCAGCCAACAGGGAAGCTCCTACGAGCAGTACTTC. Full variable domain (outside the CDR3, taken from reference TRBV5-1 and TRBJ2-7): KAGVTQTPRYLIKTRGQQVTLSCSPISGHRSVSWYQQTPGQGLQFLFEYFSETQRNKGNFPGRFSGRQFSNSRSEMNVSTLELGDSALYLCASSQQGSSYEQYFGPGTRLTVT.

V gene TRBV19 combines with J gene TRBJ2-5; 10 nucleotides align to TRBD2. The J segment lost 5 bases and the V segment lost 3 bases, leaving 6 bases of the junction unmatched. CDR3 length: 15 residues. CDR1 and CDR2 (germline): LNHDA, SQIVND (reference sequence). Here the CDR3 reads CASSILTSGRETQYF. The CDR3 nucleotides read TGTGCCAGTAGTATTTTGACTAGCGGGCGTGAGACCCAGTACTTC.